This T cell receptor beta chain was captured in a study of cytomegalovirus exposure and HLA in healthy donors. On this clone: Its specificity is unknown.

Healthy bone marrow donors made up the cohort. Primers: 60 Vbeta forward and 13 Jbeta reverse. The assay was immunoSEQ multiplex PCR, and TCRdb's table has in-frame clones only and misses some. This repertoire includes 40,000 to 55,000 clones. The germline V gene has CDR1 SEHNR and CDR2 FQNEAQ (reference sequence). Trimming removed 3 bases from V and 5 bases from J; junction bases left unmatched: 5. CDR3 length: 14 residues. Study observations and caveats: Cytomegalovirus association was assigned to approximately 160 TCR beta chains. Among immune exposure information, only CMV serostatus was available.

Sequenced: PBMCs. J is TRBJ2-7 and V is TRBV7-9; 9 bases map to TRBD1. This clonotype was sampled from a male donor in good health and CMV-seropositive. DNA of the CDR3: TGTGCCAGCAGCTTGGGACAGGGTATAAACGAGCAGTACTTC. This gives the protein CASSLGQGINEQYF. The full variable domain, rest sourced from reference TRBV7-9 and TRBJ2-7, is DTGVSQNPRHKITKRGQNVTFRCDPISEHNRLYWYRQTLGQGPEFLTYFQNEAQLEKSRLLSDRFSAERPKGSFSTLEIQRTEQGDSAMYLCASSLGQGINEQYFGPGTRLTVT.